This T cell receptor (beta chain) was recorded in a study of memory CD4+ T cells and cytomegalovirus serostatus. The wider study: This sample comes from healthy Belgian adults, about nine CMV seropositive, approximately 24 seronegative.

Single viable CD3+CD4+CD8-CD45RO+ cells were sorted as the memory CD4+ T cells. Total CD4+ T cells were enriched by CD4 positive selection. The study's findings and limits: A US-trained random forest predicted CMV serostatus with median AUC around 0.9. About 40% of the roughly 160 known CMV-associated TCRbeta sequences appeared in CD4+ memory.

Assay used: immunoSEQ multiplex PCR; TCRdb lists only in-frame clones, some missing. The data show approximately 40,000 clones, just under 80% seen once. V was pared by 6 bases and J by 4 bases, with 8 bases of the junction left unmatched. The CDR3 runs 18 residues. Germline CDR1 and CDR2: PRHDT and FYEKMQ (reference sequence). Regarding this clone: Its specificity is unknown.

The chain is built from TRBV13 and TRBJ2-2; 16 bases line up with TRBD2. Sequencing used memory CD4+ T cells from blood. The receptor's source is an adult in good health and CMV-seronegative. The CDR3, as DNA: TGTGCCAGCAGGCGGGGACTAGCGGGGGGGCCTCGCACCGGGGAGCTGTTTTTT. Translation gives CASRRGLAGGPRTGELFF.